The source of this T cell receptor (beta chain) is a study of CD8+CD57+ T cells in acquired aplastic anemia. About the research overall: Sorted cells (CD4+ and CD8+) yielded DNA amounts that averaged about 2.9 ug.

Per the germline V gene, CDR1 is GTSNPN and CDR2 is SVGIG (reference sequence). The V end was cut by 5 bases, the J end by 5 bases, with 16 bases between. This CDR3 comprises 13 residues. Genomic DNA, serving as template, underwent TCR beta VDJ and CDR3 profiling. TCRdb ran MiXCR on the reads and lists one entry per CDR3 protein. The sample yields approximately 200,000 distinct CDR3 sequences, 61% seen once. The TCR was taken from a human donor in good health. The gene calls are TRBV30 and TRBJ2-7, with TRBD1 as a possible D gene (6 bases). Sequenced sample: sorted CD4+, CD8+, or CD8+CD57+ T cells (not recorded which) from PBMCs. CDR3 nucleotide sequence: TGTGCCTGGGGGTATACAGGGTTCCACGAGCAGTACTTC. It codes for CAWGYTGFHEQYF.